The entry below describes one T cell receptor beta chain. From its re-call of the 5' RACE reads, TCRdb lists each CDR3 protein once, without DNA. The sample totals around 370,000 distinct CDR3 sequences. The CDR3 covers 14 residues. CDR1 and CDR2 from the germline V gene are MNHEY and SVGEGT. The data were taken from a study of monozygotic twins with inflammatory bowel disease. The specimen sequenced was blood. The V and J genes are TRBV6-2 or TRBV6-3 and TRBJ2-2; the D call from TCRdb, TRBD1, cannot be confirmed without DNA. The source is a human donor with ulcerative colitis or Crohn's disease, or a healthy co-twin of an affected twin (not recorded which). CDR3 residues: CASRPPLEAGELFF.